Shown below are 22 T cell receptor beta chains from a single sample sequenced in a study of CD8 T cells in Susac syndrome. With random hexamers, 0.5 to 1 ug RNA was reverse transcribed. TCRdb used MiXCR to reprocess the immunoSEQ multiplex PCR reads, holding one entry per CDR3 protein. Here the sample spans roughly 140,000 distinct CDR3 sequences, about 95% being singletons. The specimen sequenced was CD8+ T cells from PBMCs. The source of these receptors is a human donor with multiple sclerosis.

This chain uses TRBV12-3 or TRBV12-4 with TRBJ2-3; D is uncertain. CDR3 length equals 16 residues. Trimming shortened V by 2 bases and J by 3 bases, and 15 bases separated the two germline ends. The CDR3 loop is CASSLRVALSTDTQYF. In DNA form, the CDR3 reads TGTGCCAGCAGTTTACGGGTAGCCCTTTCGACAGATACGCAGTATTTT.

The rearrangement joins TRBV7-2 to TRBJ2-7; tentatively, D is TRBD1 (7 bases). With 4 bases removed from V and 2 bases from J, the gap between germline ends came to 15 bases. The germline V gene encodes CDR1 SGHTA and CDR2 FQGNSA. There are 15 residues in the CDR3. The CDR3 is CASSSWTGGTYEQYF. For the CDR3, the DNA is TGTGCCAGCAGCTCTTGGACAGGCGGGACCTACGAGCAGTACTTC.

V usage is TRBV23-1 and J usage is TRBJ2-7; D remains unclear. TRBV23-1 carries the ORF label, with uncertain function. This CDR3 has 15 amino acids. V was cut by 0 bases and J by 6 bases, with 15 bases left in between. The CDR3 nucleotides read TGCGCCAGCAGTCAATCGCTGACTCTACCGGGCGAGCAGTACGTC. This sequence encodes CASSQSLTLPGEQYV.

This sequence joins TRBV29-1 and TRBJ1-1; 8 positions agree with TRBD1. The CDR3 is 12 residues long. Germline V gene data show CDR1 as SQVTM and CDR2 as ANQGSEA. Trimming cost V 6 bases and J 4 bases; bases outside gene matches: 4. The CDR3 DNA reads as TGCAGCGTCGGACAGGGCGGCACTGAAGCTTTCTTT. Translation gives CSVGQGGTEAFF.

This clonotype has a single count. This chain joins TRBV2 and TRBJ2-5; TRBD2 is a possible D gene (5 bases). Trimming left V 6 bases short and J 2 bases short, with 16 bases between. Germline CDR1 SNHLY, CDR2 FYNNEI. The CDR3 runs to 15 residues. CDR3 DNA: TGTGCCAGCAGAAGTGCGAGGAGGATTCAAGAGACCCAGTACTTC. It specifies CASRSARRIQETQYF.

The CDR3 DNA reads as TGTGCCACCAGCAGAGAGGGGGCGGACACCGGGGAGCTGTTTTTT. Translated: CATSREGADTGELFF. This chain uses TRBV15 with TRBJ2-2, with a possible D match to TRBD1 (6 bases). Germline CDR1 LNHNV, CDR2 YYDKDF (reference sequence). The CDR3 has 15 amino acids. The V gene lost 0 bases and the J gene lost 3 bases, with 8 bases spanning the gap.

The rearrangement uses TRBV28 and TRBJ1-1, with no clear D. Germline V CDR1 and CDR2: MDHEN, SYDVKM. V lost 5 bases, J lost 7 bases, and 11 bases lay in between. CDR3 length: 12 amino acids. The CDR3 DNA follows: TGTGCCAGCAGTAGGACCTATGGTGAAGCTTTCTTT. Its translation: CASSRTYGEAFF.

The chain couples TRBV10-3 to TRBJ2-1; a possible D gene is TRBD1 (6 bases). V was pared by 7 bases and J by 2 bases, with 15 bases between. This CDR3 spans 15 amino acids. Germline V CDR1 and CDR2: ENHRY, SYGVKD. The CDR3 loop reads CAITPRDTTYNEQFF. The CDR3 DNA reads TGTGCCATCACACCCCGGGACACAACCTACAATGAGCAGTTCTTC.

The chain has TRBV7-9 and TRBJ2-1; TRBD1 matches 7 bases. There are 11 residues in the CDR3. The V gene end was trimmed by 8 bases and the J gene end by 10 bases; junction bases not matched to a gene: 5. From germline, CDR1 is SEHNR and CDR2 FQNEAQ (reference sequence). Here the CDR3 DNA reads TGTGCCAGCGGAATACAGGGGGAGCAGTTCTTC. Residues: CASGIQGEQFF.

This chain links TRBV18 with TRBJ2-5; 10 positions agree with TRBD1. Germline CDR1 is KGHSH and CDR2 is LQKENI. This CDR3 comprises 15 residues. Unmatched junction bases numbered 4, after V lost 3 bases and J lost 3 bases. CDR3 sequence: CASSPTGTGEETQYF. The CDR3 DNA follows: TGTGCCAGCTCACCGACCGGGACAGGGGAAGAGACCCAGTACTTC.

V usage is TRBV11-2 and J usage is TRBJ2-2, with unresolved D. V was pared by 2 bases and J by 4 bases, with 11 bases between. The CDR3 runs to 15 residues. Germline V gene sequence: CDR1 SGHAT, CDR2 FQNNGV. The CDR3 region is CASSLIDKVTGELFF. In DNA, the CDR3 is TGTGCCAGCAGCTTAATCGACAAGGTCACCGGGGAGCTGTTTTTT.

This chain links TRBV7-9 with TRBJ2-1; a possible D gene is TRBD2 (5 bases). Germline CDR1 SEHNR, CDR2 FQNEAQ (reference sequence). This CDR3 contains 14 residues. V was clipped by 3 bases and J by 2 bases, with 8 bases between them. The CDR3: CASSFSGTYNEQFF. The DNA of the CDR3 is TGTGCCAGCAGCTTTTCCGGGACCTACAATGAGCAGTTCTTC.

V is TRBV7-6 and J is TRBJ2-3, with 10 positions matching TRBD2. CDR1 is SGHVS, CDR2 FNYEAQ, per germline. V lost 6 bases and J lost 1; bases outside the gene matches: 7. This CDR3 is built from 16 residues. CDR3 region: CASSRWTSGGTDTQYF. CDR3 in DNA: TGTGCCAGCAGTCGTTGGACTAGCGGAGGCACAGATACGCAGTATTTT.

The chain uses TRBV15 and TRBJ2-1; D might be TRBD1 (6 bases). Germline V CDR1 and CDR2: LNHNV, YYDKDF (reference sequence). The CDR3 length is 17 residues. Trimming cost V 1 base and J 0 bases, with 13 bases left between them. CDR3 nucleotides: TGTGCCACCAGCAGAGCTAGCAGGGGTAGCTCCTACAATGAGCAGTTCTTC. Encoded protein: CATSRASRGSSYNEQFF. The variable domain in full, completed from reference TRBV15 and TRBJ2-1, reads DAMVIQNPRYQVTQFGKPVTLSCSQTLNHNVMYWYQQKSSQAPKLLFHYYDKDFNNEADTPDNFQSRRPNTSFCFLDIRSPGLGDTAMYLCATSRASRGSSYNEQFFGPGTRLTVL.

This clonotype showed up just once. The chain links TRBV7-9 to TRBJ2-1, with D unresolved. This CDR3 spans 13 amino acids. With 3 bases removed from V and 6 bases from J, the gap between germline ends came to 9 bases. Germline CDR1 reads SEHNR; CDR2 reads FQNEAQ (reference sequence). The CDR3 coding sequence is TGTGCCAGCAGCTTCTTGCAGTTCAATGAGCAGTTCTTC. This sequence encodes CASSFLQFNEQFF.

The chain employs TRBV7-3 and TRBJ2-1, with D unresolved. Trimming removed 1 base at V and 5 bases at J, with 3 bases between. The CDR3 extends over 12 amino acids. CDR1 and CDR2 (germline): SGHTA, FQGTGA. This CDR3 is CASSLKNNEQFF. CDR3 in DNA: TGTGCCAGCAGCTTAAAGAACAATGAGCAGTTCTTC. The whole variable domain, filled in from reference TRBV7-3 and TRBJ2-1, reads GAGVSQTPSNKVTEKGKYVELRCDPISGHTALYWYRQSLGQGPEFLIYFQGTGAADDSGLPNDRFFAVRPEGSVSTLKIQRTERGDSAVYLCASSLKNNEQFFGPGTRLTVL.

Details on this clonotype: A read error may account for a junction end that differs from germline. The rearrangement uses TRBV6-6 and TRBJ2-5; D gene unclear. CDR1 and CDR2 (germline): MNHNY, SVGAGI (reference sequence). The CDR3 is 11 amino acids. The CDR3 DNA reads as TGTGCCAGCTGTTATCAAGAGACCCAGTACTTC. This codes for CASCYQETQYF.

The V and J genes are TRBV30 and TRBJ2-1; D is unresolved. The V gene's germline CDR1 is GTSNPN and CDR2 SVGIG (reference sequence). V dropped 5 bases and J dropped 0 bases, with 5 bases sitting between them. The CDR3 consists of 12 residues. For the CDR3, the DNA is TGTGCCTGGGAGAGCTCCTACAATGAGCAGTTCTTC. Its translation: CAWESSYNEQFF.

This chain joins TRBV4-1 and TRBJ2-5; a possible D gene is TRBD2 (6 bases). Germline-derived CDR1 and CDR2 are MGHRA and YSYEKL. Trimming removed 2 bases at V and 4 bases at J, with 20 bases between. The CDR3 totals 17 residues. The CDR3 here is CASSQLYPGEVGETQYF. The CDR3 DNA reads as TGCGCCAGCAGCCAATTATACCCGGGGGAGGTAGGAGAGACCCAGTACTTC.

The chain has TRBV30 and TRBJ2-1, with D unclear. V lost 2 bases and J 7 bases, leaving 9 bases between the germline ends. The germline V gene has CDR1 GTSNPN and CDR2 SVGIG (reference sequence). CDR3 length equals 12 residues. CDR3 bases: TGTGCCTGGAGTCCAGTAGGGAATGAGCAGTTCTTC. It is translated as CAWSPVGNEQFF.

The V call is TRBV6-5, the J call TRBJ2-1; 8 bases match TRBD2. This CDR3 spans 14 amino acids. CDR1 MNHEY and CDR2 SVGAGI come from the germline V gene. V dropped 5 bases and J dropped 6; count of bases not matched to a gene: 6. This CDR3 reads CASSAGGGSNEQFF. The CDR3 nucleotides are TGTGCCAGCAGTGCTGGCGGGGGGTCCAATGAGCAGTTCTTC.

The gene calls are TRBV30 and TRBJ2-3; D not resolved. This CDR3 has 10 residues. Trimming removed 4 bases from V and 8 bases from J, with 7 bases in between. The V gene's germline CDR1 is GTSNPN and CDR2 SVGIG (reference sequence). The CDR3 region is CAWKGSTQYF. The CDR3, as DNA: TGTGCCTGGAAGGGAAGTACGCAGTATTTT.